The 5 T cell receptor beta chains below come from one sample, sequenced in a study of T cells in tuberculosis. Using immunoSEQ multiplex PCR, the repertoire was profiled, and TCRdb retains in-frame clones only, with some absent. This sample has tens of thousands of clones, with around 90% found just once. Sequencing was carried out using PBMCs. These receptor sequences come from a donor aged 10-29 years with latent tuberculosis or without tuberculosis infection.

The chain combines TRBV27 with TRBJ2-3; the match to TRBD1 covers 9 bases. This CDR3 is 18 amino acids long. The germline CDR1 and CDR2 sequences are MNHEY and SMNVEV (reference sequence). J gave up 1 base and V 5 bases, and 13 bases lay outside the gene matches. Here the CDR3 reads CASSPHHYRGLRTDTQYF. The CDR3 DNA sequence: TGTGCCAGCAGTCCACACCACTACAGGGGGCTCCGCACAGATACGCAGTATTTT.

This CDR3 is CSAGLGVGYEQYF. The CDR3, as DNA: TGCAGCGCCGGACTAGGGGTGGGCTACGAGCAGTACTTC. The chain links TRBV29-1 to TRBJ2-7; TRBD2 matches at 7 bases. Losses at the gene ends were 7 bases for V and 3 bases for J; bases not matched to a gene: 9. The CDR3 is made up of 13 amino acids. CDR1 is SQVTM and CDR2 is ANQGSEA in the germline V gene.

V gene TRBV5-1 combines with J gene TRBJ2-7; 8 bases agree with TRBD1. V shed 3 bases, J shed 5 bases, and the junction held 7 bases outside the gene matches. Per the germline V gene, CDR1 is SGHRS and CDR2 is YFSETQ. The length of the CDR3 is 14 residues. The CDR3 is CASSSDRAGDEQYF. In DNA, the CDR3 is TGCGCCAGCAGCTCGGACAGGGCTGGGGACGAGCAGTACTTC.

The J gene is TRBJ2-1, the V gene TRBV4-1, with 10 nucleotides matching TRBD1. Germline trimming cut 2 bases from V and 2 bases from J; bases unmatched to any gene: 6. This CDR3 has 17 residues. Germline V gene data show CDR1 as MGHRA and CDR2 as YSYEKL. The chain's CDR3 is CASSQLRGTGAYNEQFF. The CDR3 DNA sequence: TGCGCCAGCAGCCAACTCAGGGGGACAGGGGCCTACAATGAGCAGTTCTTC.

CDR3 sequence reads: CASSEIGDSWSSGNTIYF. CDR3 DNA: TGCGCCAGCAGTGAGATAGGGGACAGCTGGAGCTCTGGAAACACCATATATTTT. The gene calls are TRBV10-2 and TRBJ1-3; 7 bases align to TRBD1. CDR1 and CDR2 (germline): WSHSY, SAAADI. This CDR3 has 18 residues. V shed 2 bases, J shed 0 bases, and the junction held 10 bases outside the gene matches.